Each of the 3 T cell receptor beta chains below was sequenced from the same sample in a study of blood T cell repertoires in COVID-19. Generated by immunoSEQ multiplex PCR, the TCRdb table keeps only in-frame clones and is missing some. In the table there are 200,000 or so clones, about four fifths of which are singletons. Sequenced sample: peripheral blood. The receptors derive from a woman at least 80 years old with COVID-19, enrolled during active disease.

This sequence joins TRBV7-8 and TRBJ1-2; D possibly corresponds to TRBD1 (6 bases). Trimming stripped 1 base from V and 1 base from J, with 13 bases between. This CDR3 is 16 amino acids long. Germline V CDR1 and CDR2: SGHVS, FQNEAQ. The CDR3 sequence: CASSLVGGNSNYGYTF. The CDR3 DNA reads TGTGCCAGCAGCTTAGTAGGGGGAAACAGTAACTATGGCTACACCTTC.

This chain joins TRBV6-6 and TRBJ1-5; D gene unclear. Per the germline V gene, CDR1 is MNHNY and CDR2 is SVGAGI (reference sequence). V was shortened by 8 bases and J by 10 bases, with 18 bases between the two germline ends. The CDR3 spans 13 residues. Here the CDR3 reads CASSNPERDPQHF. CDR3 nucleotide sequence: TGTGCCAGCTCCAACCCCGAAAGAGATCCCCAGCATTTT.

J is TRBJ1-1 and V is TRBV30; D not resolved. V was cut by 4 bases and J by 7 bases, with 10 bases left in between. The CDR3 extends over 11 amino acids. Germline V lookup: CDR1 GTSNPN, CDR2 SVGIG (reference sequence). This CDR3 is CAWMGGREAFF. The DNA of the CDR3 is TGTGCCTGGATGGGAGGGCGTGAAGCTTTCTTT.